This T cell receptor (beta chain) was sequenced for a study of T-cell memory formation after mild COVID-19. Across the whole study: The TCR clusters were mostly specific to one donor.

There are many counts of this clonotype. Germline V gene lookup returns CDR1 SEHNR and CDR2 FQNEAQ (reference sequence). V gave up 2 bases and J gave up 2 bases, with 2 bases separating them. The CDR3 is made up of 12 amino acids. MiXCR, run by TCRdb on the 5' RACE reads, gives a single entry per CDR3 protein. The profile shows under 350,000 distinct CDR3 sequences, about 16% of them singletons. The TCR comes from a man younger than 35 who had mild COVID-19 (a few samples of this study predate the infection). Cell type and time point are not known. The sample taken for sequencing was PBMCs or a T cell subset sorted from them (not recorded which). This chain links TRBV7-9 with TRBJ2-3; D gene ambiguous. The CDR3 nucleotides read TGTGCCAGCAGCTTATTCACAGATACGCAGTATTTT. Protein product: CASSLFTDTQYF.